The present TCR beta chain was sequenced within a study of T cell repertoires in cytomegalovirus infection. Study in general: Both recently identified HLA-C-restricted and well-studied HLA-B-restricted CMV epitopes were used in the study. CMV infection and matching HLA type were both indicated by public TCR beta signatures.

TCRdb reprocessed the reads with MiXCR, giving one entry per CDR3 protein. This repertoire shows about 830,000 distinct CDR3 sequences, about 30% found once; its top ten account for around 11%. The study, taken as a whole, reports: Cumulative public TCR beta family frequency identified carriers of CMV plus the relevant HLA. The ex vivo response showed dominance by HLA-C-restricted CMV-specific TCR beta clonotypes.

The CDR3 sequence is 13 residues long. Germline-derived CDR1 and CDR2 are SQVTM and ANQGSEA. The ends were cut back, 6 bases at V and 6 bases at J, with 14 bases in the middle. A remark on this clonotype: What it binds is not known.

This sequence joins TRBV29-1 and TRBJ1-4; D is unresolved. Sequenced here: cultured CD8+ T cells from PBMCs, sampled from culture after CMV antigen stimulation. The TCR comes from a human donor in good health (CMV status not recorded). Some clones in this sample may be carry-over from other donors' samples. CDR3 sequence reads: CSVVEPIHEKLFF. Written as DNA, the CDR3 is TGCAGCGTAGTGGAGCCGATACATGAAAAACTGTTTTTT.